The 2 T cell receptor beta chains below all came from one sample that was sequenced in a study of blood T cell repertoires in COVID-19. Clones were read by immunoSEQ multiplex PCR, and TCRdb kept only the in-frame ones, dropping some. The sample consists of over 90,000 clones, roughly 80% of them appearing once. Sequencing was done on a sample of peripheral blood. The origin of the receptors is a man aged 55 to 70 with active or convalescent COVID-19.

The J gene is TRBJ2-5, the V gene TRBV7-6; maybe TRBD2 (6 bases). CDR3 size: 14 residues. Germline V gene lookup returns CDR1 SGHVS and CDR2 FNYEAQ. V was cut by 5 bases and J by 0 bases, with 10 bases left in between. CDR3 in amino acids: CASSLVADQETQYF. The CDR3 DNA sequence: TGTGCCAGCAGCCTCGTAGCGGACCAAGAGACCCAGTACTTC. The full variable domain, its missing parts supplied by reference TRBV7-6 and TRBJ2-5, is GAGVSQSPRYKVTKRGQDVALRCDPISGHVSLYWYRQALGQGPEFLTYFNYEAQQDKSGLPNDRFSAERPEGSISTLTIQRTEQRDSAMYRCASSLVADQETQYFGPGTRLLVL.

In this sample, this clone turned up many times. This rearrangement joins TRBV6-9 to TRBJ1-4; 7 bases line up with TRBD1. Germline CDR1 MNHGY, CDR2 SVAAGI. V trimming: 2 bases; J trimming: 4 bases; junction bases outside the gene matches: 4. This CDR3 comprises 15 residues. CDR3 in amino acids: CASSYRQGCNEKLFF. The CDR3 DNA is TGTGCCAGCAGTTATCGACAGGGCTGTAATGAAAAACTGTTTTTT.